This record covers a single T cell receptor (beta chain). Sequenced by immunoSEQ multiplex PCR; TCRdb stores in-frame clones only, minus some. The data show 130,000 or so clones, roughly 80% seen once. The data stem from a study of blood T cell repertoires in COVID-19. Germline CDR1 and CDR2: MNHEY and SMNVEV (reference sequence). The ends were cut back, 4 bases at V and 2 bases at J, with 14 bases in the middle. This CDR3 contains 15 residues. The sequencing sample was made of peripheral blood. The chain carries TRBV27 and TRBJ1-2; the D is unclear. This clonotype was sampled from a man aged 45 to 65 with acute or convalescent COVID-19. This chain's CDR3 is CASSSPLAGNYGYTF. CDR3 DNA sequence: TGTGCCAGCAGTTCTCCTCTTGCGGGGAACTATGGCTACACCTTC.